This T cell receptor (beta chain) was profiled in a study of OX40 agonist ivuxolimab in advanced cancers. The method was immunoSEQ multiplex PCR; TCRdb's version includes in-frame clones alone and lacks a portion of them. The data show around 45,000 clones, roughly 80% seen once. There are 13 residues in the CDR3. Trimming removed 4 bases from V and 4 bases from J; junction bases left unmatched: 4. CDR1 SGHRS and CDR2 YFSETQ come from the germline V gene. A few counts support this clone. This sequence originates from an adult with an advanced solid tumor such as melanoma, head and neck, liver or kidney cancer. The rearrangement links TRBV5-1 to TRBJ1-1; 7 bases line up with TRBD1. This material consisted of CD4+ or CD8+ T cells sorted from blood, taken in a trial of the OX40 agonist ivuxolimab. CDR3 region: CASSPGQATEAFF. DNA of the CDR3: TGCGCCAGCAGCCCCGGACAGGCCACTGAAGCTTTCTTT. The variable domain in full, completed from reference TRBV5-1 and TRBJ1-1, reads KAGVTQTPRYLIKTRGQQVTLSCSPISGHRSVSWYQQTPGQGLQFLFEYFSETQRNKGNFPGRFSGRQFSNSRSEMNVSTLELGDSALYLCASSPGQATEAFFGQGTRLTVV.